The T cell receptor (beta chain) under discussion was sequenced for a study of blood T cell repertoires in COVID-19 (TCRdb year 2020). Describing the broader study: Samples covering the acute and convalescent phases of COVID-19 were provided by collaborators in the United States, Italy and Spain. Where HLA class I and class II types were available, the types were taken from metadata supplied by the sample provider, not from assay-based typing. The material from the prospective study consisted of cDNA or gDNA derived from T cells, B-cell-depleted T cells, or PBMCs. Samples came from the ongoing ImmuneRACE study (first 160 participants) plus 1,254 subjects from 6 global collaborators. The repertoires were made available in a free public database intended to serve as a resource for research on the immune response to SARS-CoV-2. Sample metadata almost always included a de-identified subject ID, COVID-19 status, age in years and sex. Subjects who had been exposed to COVID-19, were actively infected with it, or had recovered from it provided the deeply sampled blood TCRbeta repertoires that made up the dataset. The full study reports these points: How much clinical and demographic metadata was included differed by source and by participant, and the metadata was provided uncurated.

From V the trimming removes 6 bases and from J it removes 0 bases, while the gene matches leave 6 bases of the junction unaccounted for. The germline V gene gives CDR1 as SNHLY and CDR2 as FYNNEI. The CDR3 goes from the cysteine to the phenylalanine over 16 residues. The DNA shown is the 48-base CDR3, in frame from base 1. TCRbeta CDR3 regions were amplified from genomic DNA using the immunoSEQ Assay, a bias-controlled multiplex PCR. For the original study's pipeline: The number of nucleated cells in each sample was estimated from the amplification of reference gene primers within the assay. To quantify the absolute abundance of each unique TCRbeta CDR3 rearrangement, sequence reads were collapsed and filtered. For each sample, productive Simpson clonality was calculated as the square root of Simpson's diversity index over productive rearrangements. TCRdb retrieved this table from immuneACCESS and kept in-frame rearrangements only. Not all clones are present; in checked studies, unresolved V genes account for under half, and no reason is known for the remainder. The DNA was the basis for D and trimming; V, J and clone size are from that table. This sample has about 120,000 clones in its table, and 60% to 85% of those were observed once. The top ten clonotypes cover 6.2% of the sample.

Each collaborating institution followed its own protocols to collect whole blood in K2EDTA tubes. For TCRbeta analysis, collaborator samples were shipped as frozen whole blood, as isolated PBMCs, or as DNA extracted from either sample type. This clone was seen more than once but under ten times. There is no known antigen for this receptor. Base quality data are lacking; no much larger clone is found one base away. The chain employs TRBV2 and TRBJ1-3, and TRBD1 aligns with 9 junction nucleotides. The TCR comes from a man aged 65 to 79 with acute or convalescent COVID-19. Specimen: peripheral blood. The sequence in DNA is TGTGCCAGCAGGGGACAGGGAATCATCTCTGGAAACACCATATATTTT. Translated, it gives CASRGQGIISGNTIYF.